The 25 T cell receptor beta chains given below trace back to one sample, sequenced in a study of blood T cell repertoires in COVID-19. Sequenced by immunoSEQ multiplex PCR; TCRdb stores in-frame clones only, minus some. The table shows approximately 59,000 clones, with roughly nine tenths occurring only once. Sequenced sample: peripheral blood. These receptors all stem from a human donor in a cohort sampled during active COVID-19.

This clone is a singleton in its sample. The rearrangement uses TRBV7-9 and TRBJ2-7, with TRBD2 as a possible D gene (5 bases). Trimming removed 5 bases from V and 4 bases from J, with 12 bases in between. Germline V lookup: CDR1 SEHNR, CDR2 FQNEAQ (reference sequence). The CDR3 sequence is 13 residues long. CDR3 nucleotides: TGTGCCAGCAGCCAAATTGAGGGATACGAGCAGTACTTC. It translates to CASSQIEGYEQYF.

This chain uses TRBV27 with TRBJ1-4; TRBD1 matches 8 bases. In germline, CDR1 is MNHEY, CDR2 SMNVEV (reference sequence). Trimming removed 4 bases from V and 8 bases from J; junction bases left unmatched: 6. There are 14 residues in the CDR3. In DNA, the CDR3 is TGTGCCAGCAGTTCGGGACAGGTTGGGGAAAAACTGTTTTTT. Encoded protein: CASSSGQVGEKLFF.

V and J are TRBV21-1 and TRBJ2-7; the table's D call, TRBD2, was not checked against the DNA. TRBV21-1 is listed as a pseudogene. This CDR3 is 17 amino acids long. The CDR3 DNA reads TGTGCCAGCACCCCGGGGGGGAGGGACCCTCAAGCCTACGAGCAGTACTTC. Its translation is CASTPGGRDPQAYEQYF.

This chain uses TRBV6-5 with TRBJ2-3, with D maybe TRBD2 (6 bases). The CDR3 consists of 15 residues. Germline V gene lookup returns CDR1 MNHEY and CDR2 SVGAGI. Trimming left V 7 bases short and J 0 bases short, with 14 bases between. The chain's CDR3 is CASTRGGGSTDTQYF. CDR3 nucleotide sequence: TGTGCCAGCACCCGGGGCGGAGGGAGCACAGATACGCAGTATTTT.

This chain uses TRBV3-1 (or the pseudogene TRBV3-2) with TRBJ1-2, with TRBD1 identical over 10 bases. The CDR3 consists of 14 residues. The V gene end was trimmed by 4 bases and the J gene end by 7 bases; junction bases not matched to a gene: 6. Germline-derived CDR1 and CDR2 are LGHDT and YNNKEL (reference sequence). The CDR3 DNA reads TGTGCCAGCAGCCTCTCCGGGACAGGGGTTGGCTACACCTTC. It translates to CASSLSGTGVGYTF.

The CDR3 nucleotides read TGTGCCAGCAGCTTAACTACAGGTAGCGGGGGACACGAGCAGTACTTC. Protein sequence: CASSLTTGSGGHEQYF. This chain joins TRBV7-8 and TRBJ2-7, with 9 nucleotides matching TRBD2. V dropped 2 bases and J dropped 5; count of bases not matched to a gene: 10. The CDR3 contains 16 residues. The germline V gene has CDR1 SGHVS and CDR2 FQNEAQ. The full variable domain, completed using reference TRBV7-8 and TRBJ2-7, is GAGVSQSPRYKVAKRGQDVALRCDPISGHVSLFWYQQALGQGPEFLTYFQNEAQLDKSGLPSDRFFAERPEGSVSTLKIQRTQQEDSAVYLCASSLTTGSGGHEQYFGPGTRLTVT.

There are a few counts of this clone. This rearrangement joins TRBV27 to TRBJ1-5; 9 bases are a match to TRBD1. The CDR3 extends over 14 amino acids. V was clipped by 5 bases and J by 7 bases; unmatched bases: 6. Germline V gene lookup returns CDR1 MNHEY and CDR2 SMNVEV (reference sequence). The CDR3 DNA follows: TGTGCCAGCAGTATCGGGACAGGGAGACAGCCCCAGCATTTT. It specifies CASSIGTGRQPQHF.

The chain links TRBV28 to TRBJ1-5; 9 positions agree with TRBD1. Trimming took 6 bases from V and 2 from J; bases not matched to a gene: 5. Per the germline V gene, CDR1 is MDHEN and CDR2 is SYDVKM. The CDR3 extends over 15 amino acids. The CDR3 nucleotides read TGTGCCAGCAGACAGGGGGCGCGGGGCAATCAGCCCCAGCATTTT. Residues: CASRQGARGNQPQHF.

V is TRBV2 and J is TRBJ1-5; no clear D gene. The CDR3 loop spans 14 amino acids. Germline V gene sequence: CDR1 SNHLY, CDR2 FYNNEI. The ends were cut back, 4 bases at V and 5 bases at J, with 12 bases in the middle. CDR3 loop: CASSAGKVYQPQHF. CDR3 in DNA: TGTGCCAGCAGTGCGGGGAAAGTCTATCAGCCCCAGCATTTT.

The V call is TRBV4-3, the J call TRBJ1-2; the match to TRBD1 covers 8 bases. CDR3 size: 18 residues. From germline, CDR1 is LGHNA and CDR2 YSLEER. V trimming: 3 bases; J trimming: 6 bases; junction bases outside the gene matches: 18. CDR3 amino acids: CASSHPKGRTGTSDGYTF. The CDR3, as DNA: TGCGCCAGCAGCCACCCTAAGGGGAGGACAGGGACTTCAGATGGCTACACCTTC.

The chain carries TRBV6-2 or TRBV6-3 and TRBJ1-5; 8 nucleotides line up with TRBD1. Germline V gene data show CDR1 as MNHEY and CDR2 as SVGEGT. CDR3 length: 17 amino acids. V shed 1 base, J shed 3 bases, and the junction held 8 bases outside the gene matches. CDR3 amino acids: CASSYLRTGRVNQPQHF. The CDR3 DNA follows: TGTGCCAGCAGTTACTTAAGGACAGGGAGGGTCAATCAGCCCCAGCATTTT.

The sample holds one count of this clone. The chain recombines TRBV19 with TRBJ1-5; a possible D gene is TRBD1 (5 bases). V was clipped by 1 base and J by 9 bases, with 16 bases between them. Germline CDR1 and CDR2: LNHDA and SQIVND (reference sequence). The CDR3 sequence is 15 residues long. The CDR3 region is CASSIVSTGTLPQHF. CDR3 in DNA: TGTGCCAGTAGTATAGTTTCAACAGGTACATTGCCCCAGCATTTT.

This clone appeared once. The chain links TRBV4-1 to TRBJ2-3; 7 bases are a match to TRBD1. The CDR3 loop spans 18 amino acids. V was clipped by 1 base and J by 0 bases; unmatched bases: 10. The germline V gene encodes CDR1 MGHRA and CDR2 YSYEKL. The CDR3 protein is CASSQANRRTGSTDTQYF. CDR3 DNA sequence: TGCGCCAGCAGCCAAGCCAATCGTAGGACAGGAAGCACAGATACGCAGTATTTT.

This clone came up a few times. The V and J genes are TRBV6-2 or TRBV6-3 and TRBJ1-6; 7 bases map to TRBD1. CDR1 MNHEY and CDR2 SVGEGT come from the germline V gene. CDR3 length equals 15 residues. V was clipped by 0 bases and J by 9 bases; unmatched bases: 5. The CDR3 region is CASSYSGRGASPLHF. Written as DNA, the CDR3 is TGTGCCAGCAGTTACTCAGGCAGGGGGGCTTCACCCCTCCACTTT.

In this sample, this clone turned up a few times. V usage is TRBV11-2 and J usage is TRBJ2-3, with a weak D call TRBD1 (6 bases). The V end was cut by 3 bases, the J end by 2 bases, with 12 bases between. The germline V gene has CDR1 SGHAT and CDR2 FQNNGV. This CDR3 spans 15 amino acids. As DNA, the CDR3 is TGTGCCAGCAGCTTTTCGTGGGGGCCCACAGATACGCAGTATTTT. This translates into CASSFSWGPTDTQYF.

V usage is TRBV12-3 or TRBV12-4 and J usage is TRBJ2-1; 7 nucleotides match TRBD1. The trim removed 6 bases at V and 15 bases at J, leaving 11 bases unmatched. This CDR3 has 12 amino acids. CDR3: CASSLQGPKPFF. The CDR3 DNA reads as TGTGCCAGCAGCTTACAGGGGCCTAAACCGTTCTTC.

This rearrangement joins TRBV19 to TRBJ2-5, with 10 bases matching TRBD2. Germline V gives CDR1 LNHDA, CDR2 SQIVND (reference sequence). This CDR3 region has 15 residues. Trimming at V came to 5 bases and at J to 4 bases, leaving 7 bases not matched to a gene. CDR3 sequence: CASSHSGGAGETQYF. CDR3 nucleotide sequence: TGTGCCAGTAGTCACAGCGGGGGGGCCGGAGAGACCCAGTACTTC.

The chain joins TRBV11-2 to TRBJ1-4, with D uncertain. This CDR3 is built from 13 residues. CDR1 and CDR2 (germline): SGHAT, FQNNGV. Trimming took 0 bases from V and 7 from J, leaving 6 bases between them. CDR3 DNA: TGTGCCAGCAGCTTAGATCGGAGTGAAAAACTGTTTTTT. Translation gives CASSLDRSEKLFF.

This clone was counted a single time. The genes are TRBV9 and TRBJ2-5; TRBD2 matches 7 bases. CDR3 length equals 15 residues. From germline, CDR1 is SGDLS and CDR2 YYNGEE. The V segment lost 0 bases and the J segment 2 bases; nucleotides outside the gene matches: 4. The CDR3: CASSVVSSGQETQYF. CDR3 DNA sequence: TGTGCCAGCAGCGTAGTGTCTAGCGGACAAGAGACCCAGTACTTC.

This clone was counted a single time. The rearrangement joins TRBV6-5 to TRBJ1-2, with TRBD1 matching 9 bases. V trimming: 6 bases; J trimming: 4 bases; junction bases outside the gene matches: 6. The CDR3 spans 14 residues. The germline V gene has CDR1 MNHEY and CDR2 SVGAGI. CDR3 in DNA: TGTGCCAGCAGGATGGGACAGGGCTCCTATGGCTACACCTTC. Its translation: CASRMGQGSYGYTF.

This chain's CDR3 is CASSIWTGELVGGELFF. DNA of the CDR3: TGTGCCAGCAGTATATGGACAGGGGAGCTAGTCGGCGGGGAGCTGTTTTTT. V gene TRBV27 combines with J gene TRBJ2-2, with 9 bases that match TRBD1. Germline values: CDR1 MNHEY, CDR2 SMNVEV (reference sequence). CDR3 length equals 17 residues. V lost 5 bases, J lost 7 bases, and 14 bases stayed unmatched.

The rearrangement uses TRBV6-5 and TRBJ2-6; D is undetermined. There are 16 residues in the CDR3. V was pared by 2 bases and J by 0 bases, with 8 bases between. Germline CDR1 and CDR2: MNHEY and SVGAGI. CDR3 nucleotides: TGTGCCAGCAGTTACGGGCAGACCTCTGGGGCCAACGTCCTGACTTTC. Its protein product is CASSYGQTSGANVLTF.

The chain uses TRBV19 and TRBJ1-5, with 9 positions matching TRBD1. Germline CDR1 is LNHDA and CDR2 is SQIVND (reference sequence). V shed 7 bases and J 2 bases; nucleotides not matched to a gene: 3. The CDR3 runs 14 residues. The CDR3 DNA follows: TGTGCCAGTACTTGGACAGGGGGCAATCAGCCCCAGCATTTT. As protein: CASTWTGGNQPQHF.

The CDR3 protein is CASSGHGGGMETQYF. The CDR3 coding sequence is TGTGCCAGCAGTGGACATGGCGGGGGAATGGAGACCCAGTACTTC. V and J are TRBV2 and TRBJ2-5; TRBD2 matches at 7 bases. Germline loops: CDR1 SNHLY, CDR2 FYNNEI. The J segment lost 5 bases and the V segment lost 4 bases, leaving 10 bases of the junction unmatched. The length of the CDR3 is 15 residues.

This chain links TRBV5-4 with TRBJ2-1, with 12 positions matching TRBD2. CDR1 is SGHNT and CDR2 is YYREEE in the germline V gene (reference sequence). V shed 4 bases and J 6 bases; nucleotides not matched to a gene: 5. This CDR3 is 15 amino acids long. CDR3 DNA sequence: TGTGCCAGCAGCGCTAGCGGGGGGGCCCGCAATGAGCAGTTCTTC. It encodes CASSASGGARNEQFF. Looking up the rest from reference TRBV5-4 and TRBJ2-1 gives the full variable domain: ETGVTQSPTHLIKTRGQQVTLRCSSQSGHNTVSWYQQALGQGPQFIFQYYREEENGRGNFPPRFSGLQFPNYSSELNVNALELDDSALYLCASSASGGARNEQFFGPGTRLTVL.